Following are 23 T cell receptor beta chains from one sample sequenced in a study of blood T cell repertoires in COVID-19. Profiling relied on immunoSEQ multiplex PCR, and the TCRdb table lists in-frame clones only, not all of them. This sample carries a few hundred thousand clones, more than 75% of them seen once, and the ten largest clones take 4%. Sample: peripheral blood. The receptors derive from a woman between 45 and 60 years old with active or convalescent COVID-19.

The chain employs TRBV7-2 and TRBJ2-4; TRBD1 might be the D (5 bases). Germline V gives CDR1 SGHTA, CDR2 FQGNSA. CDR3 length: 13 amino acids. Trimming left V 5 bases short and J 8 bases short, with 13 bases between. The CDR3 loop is CASSTAGRHIQYF. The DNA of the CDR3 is TGTGCCAGCAGCACCGCAGGGCGGCACATTCAGTACTTC.

As DNA, the CDR3 is TGTGCCAGCGACAGGGCCACACTGAACACTGAAGCTTTCTTT. Its protein product is CASDRATLNTEAFF. The chain joins TRBV28 to TRBJ1-1; 7 nucleotides align to TRBD1. Germline values: CDR1 MDHEN, CDR2 SYDVKM. The ends lost 8 bases at V and 0 bases at J; junction bases unmatched: 6. This CDR3 has 14 amino acids. Drawing the rest from reference TRBV28 and TRBJ1-1, the complete variable domain is DVKVTQSSRYLVKRTGEKVFLECVQDMDHENMFWYRQDPGLGLRLIYFSYDVKMKEKGDIPEGYSVSREKKERFSLILESASTNQTSMYLCASDRATLNTEAFFGQGTRLTVV.

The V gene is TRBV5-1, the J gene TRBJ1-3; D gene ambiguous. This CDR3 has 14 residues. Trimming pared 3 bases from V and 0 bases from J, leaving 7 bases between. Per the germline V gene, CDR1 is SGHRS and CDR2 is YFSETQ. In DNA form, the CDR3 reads TGCGCCAGCAGCTCGACTCACTCTGGAAACACCATATATTTT. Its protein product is CASSSTHSGNTIYF.

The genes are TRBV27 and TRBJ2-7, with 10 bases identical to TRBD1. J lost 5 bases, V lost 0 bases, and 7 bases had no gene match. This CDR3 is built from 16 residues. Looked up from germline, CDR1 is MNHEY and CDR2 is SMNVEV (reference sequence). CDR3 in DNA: TGTGCCAGCAGTTTATCGCGGACAGGGGGATGGAACGAGCAGTACTTC. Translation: CASSLSRTGGWNEQYF.

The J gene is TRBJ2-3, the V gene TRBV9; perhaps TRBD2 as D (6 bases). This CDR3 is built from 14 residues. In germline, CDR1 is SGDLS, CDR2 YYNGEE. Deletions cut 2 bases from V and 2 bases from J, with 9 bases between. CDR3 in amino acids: CASSVKGLTDTQYF. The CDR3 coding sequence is TGTGCCAGCAGCGTTAAGGGACTCACAGATACGCAGTATTTT.

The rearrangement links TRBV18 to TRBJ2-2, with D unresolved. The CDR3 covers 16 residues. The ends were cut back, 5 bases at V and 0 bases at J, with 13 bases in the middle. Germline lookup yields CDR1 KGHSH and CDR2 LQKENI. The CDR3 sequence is CASSMADTSNTGELFF. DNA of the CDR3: TGTGCCAGCTCAATGGCGGATACTTCGAACACCGGGGAGCTGTTTTTT. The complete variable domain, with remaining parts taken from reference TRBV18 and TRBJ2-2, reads NAGVMQNPRHLVRRRGQEARLRCSPMKGHSHVYWYRQLPEEGLKFMVYLQKENIIDESGMPKERFSAEFPKEGPSILRIQQVVRGDSAAYFCASSMADTSNTGELFFGEGSRLTVL.

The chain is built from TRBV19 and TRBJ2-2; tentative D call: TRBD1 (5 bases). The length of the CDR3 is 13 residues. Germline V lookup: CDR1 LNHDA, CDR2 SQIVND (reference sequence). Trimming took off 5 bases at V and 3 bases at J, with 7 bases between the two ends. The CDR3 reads CASSGQYTGELFF. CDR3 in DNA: TGTGCCAGTAGTGGACAATACACCGGGGAGCTGTTTTTT. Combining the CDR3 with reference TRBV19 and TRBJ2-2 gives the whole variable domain DGGITQSPKYLFRKEGQNVTLSCEQNLNHDAMYWYRQDPGQGLRLIYYSQIVNDFQKGDIAEGYSVSREKKESFPLTVTSAQKNPTAFYLCASSGQYTGELFFGEGSRLTVL.

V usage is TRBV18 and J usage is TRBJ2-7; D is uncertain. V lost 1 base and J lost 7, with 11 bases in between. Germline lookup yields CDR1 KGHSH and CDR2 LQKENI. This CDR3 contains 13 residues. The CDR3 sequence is CASSPLTSTEQYF. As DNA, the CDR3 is TGTGCCAGCTCACCACTTACTTCCACGGAGCAGTACTTC.

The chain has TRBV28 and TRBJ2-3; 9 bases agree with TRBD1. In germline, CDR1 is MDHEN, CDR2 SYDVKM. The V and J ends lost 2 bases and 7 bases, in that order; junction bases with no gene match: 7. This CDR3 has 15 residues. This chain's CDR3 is CASSLGGTGRNTQYF. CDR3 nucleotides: TGTGCCAGCAGTTTAGGGGGGACAGGGCGAAATACGCAGTATTTT.

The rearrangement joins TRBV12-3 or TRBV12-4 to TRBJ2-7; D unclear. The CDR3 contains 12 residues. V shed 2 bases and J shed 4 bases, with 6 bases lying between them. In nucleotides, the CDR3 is TGTGCCAGCAGTTTATTGTCGTACGAGCAGTACTTC. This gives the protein CASSLLSYEQYF.

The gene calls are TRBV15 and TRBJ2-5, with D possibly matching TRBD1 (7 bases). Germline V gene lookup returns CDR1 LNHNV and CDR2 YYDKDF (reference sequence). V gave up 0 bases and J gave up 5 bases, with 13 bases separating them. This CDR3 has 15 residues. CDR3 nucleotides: TGTGCCACCAGCAGAGATGGAGGGGGCGGGGAGACCCAGTACTTC. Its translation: CATSRDGGGGETQYF.

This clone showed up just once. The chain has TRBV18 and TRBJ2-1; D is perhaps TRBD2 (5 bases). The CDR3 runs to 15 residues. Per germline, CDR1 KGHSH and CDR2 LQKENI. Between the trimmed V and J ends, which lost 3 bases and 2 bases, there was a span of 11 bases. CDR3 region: CASSPQRGTYNEQFF. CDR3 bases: TGTGCCAGCTCACCGCAACGGGGAACCTACAATGAGCAGTTCTTC.

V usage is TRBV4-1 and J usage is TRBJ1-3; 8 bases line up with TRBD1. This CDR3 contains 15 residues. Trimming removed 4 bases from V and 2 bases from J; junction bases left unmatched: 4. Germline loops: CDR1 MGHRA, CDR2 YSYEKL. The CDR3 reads CASSLNRGTGNTIYF. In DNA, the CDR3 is TGCGCCAGCAGCCTCAACAGGGGGACTGGAAACACCATATATTTT.

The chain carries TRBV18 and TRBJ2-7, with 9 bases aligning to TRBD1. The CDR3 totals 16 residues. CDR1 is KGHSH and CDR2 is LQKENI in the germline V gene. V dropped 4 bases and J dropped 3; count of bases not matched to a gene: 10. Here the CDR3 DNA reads TGTGCCAGCTCACGGGAACAGGGGGCGGTCAACTACGAGCAGTACTTC. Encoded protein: CASSREQGAVNYEQYF. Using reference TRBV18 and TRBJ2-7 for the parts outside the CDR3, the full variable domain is NAGVMQNPRHLVRRRGQEARLRCSPMKGHSHVYWYRQLPEEGLKFMVYLQKENIIDESGMPKERFSAEFPKEGPSILRIQQVVRGDSAAYFCASSREQGAVNYEQYFGPGTRLTVT.

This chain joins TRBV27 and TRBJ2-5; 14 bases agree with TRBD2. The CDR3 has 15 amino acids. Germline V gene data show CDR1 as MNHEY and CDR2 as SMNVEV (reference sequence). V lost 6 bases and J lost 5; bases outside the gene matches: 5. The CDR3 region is CASRGGTSGSETQYF. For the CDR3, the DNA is TGTGCCAGCAGGGGGGGGACTAGCGGGAGCGAGACCCAGTACTTC.

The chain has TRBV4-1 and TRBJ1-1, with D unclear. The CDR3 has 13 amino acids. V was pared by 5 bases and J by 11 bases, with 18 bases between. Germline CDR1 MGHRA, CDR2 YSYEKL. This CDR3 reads CASSSRERGYAFF. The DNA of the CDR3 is TGCGCCAGCAGCTCCAGAGAACGGGGTTATGCTTTCTTT.

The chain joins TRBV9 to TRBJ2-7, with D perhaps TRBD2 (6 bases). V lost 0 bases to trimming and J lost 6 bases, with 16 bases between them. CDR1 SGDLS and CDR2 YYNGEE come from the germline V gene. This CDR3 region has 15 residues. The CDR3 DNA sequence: TGTGCCAGCAGCGTAGCTACCGGGGGTATATCCGAGCAGTACTTC. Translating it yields CASSVATGGISEQYF.

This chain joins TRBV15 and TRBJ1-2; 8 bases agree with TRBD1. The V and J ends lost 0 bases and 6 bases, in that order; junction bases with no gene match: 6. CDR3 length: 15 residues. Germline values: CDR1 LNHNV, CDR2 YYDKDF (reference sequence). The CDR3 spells CATSRDQGAGHGYTF. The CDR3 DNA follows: TGTGCCACCAGCAGAGATCAGGGGGCAGGGCATGGCTACACCTTC.

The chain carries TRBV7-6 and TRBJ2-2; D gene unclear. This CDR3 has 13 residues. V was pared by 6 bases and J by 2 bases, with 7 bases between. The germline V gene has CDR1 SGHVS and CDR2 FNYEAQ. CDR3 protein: CASRPDNTGELFF. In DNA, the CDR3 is TGTGCCAGCAGACCAGATAACACCGGGGAGCTGTTTTTT.

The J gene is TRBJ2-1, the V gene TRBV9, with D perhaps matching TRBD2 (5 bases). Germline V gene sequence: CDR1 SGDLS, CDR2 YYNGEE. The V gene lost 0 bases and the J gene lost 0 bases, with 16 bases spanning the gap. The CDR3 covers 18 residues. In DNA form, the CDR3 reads TGTGCCAGCAGCGTAGGGCTGGGGAGTGTTAGCTCCTACAATGAGCAGTTCTTC. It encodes CASSVGLGSVSSYNEQFF. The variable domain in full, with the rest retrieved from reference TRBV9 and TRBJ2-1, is DSGVTQTPKHLITATGQRVTLRCSPRSGDLSVYWYQQSLDQGLQFLIQYYNGEERAKGNILERFSAQQFPDLHSELNLSSLELGDSALYFCASSVGLGSVSSYNEQFFGPGTRLTVL.

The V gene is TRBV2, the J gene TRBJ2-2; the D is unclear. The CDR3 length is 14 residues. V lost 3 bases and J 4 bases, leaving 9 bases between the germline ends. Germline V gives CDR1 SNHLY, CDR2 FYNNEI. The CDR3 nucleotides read TGTGCCAGCAGTGACAGGTTGGTCACCGGGGAGCTGTTTTTT. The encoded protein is CASSDRLVTGELFF.

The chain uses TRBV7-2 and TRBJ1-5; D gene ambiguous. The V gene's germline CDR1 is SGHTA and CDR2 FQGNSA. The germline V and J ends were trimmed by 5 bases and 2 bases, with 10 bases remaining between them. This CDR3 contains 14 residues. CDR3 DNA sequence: TGTGCCAGCAGCGCTTCCCGGGGCAATCAGCCCCAGCATTTT. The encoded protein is CASSASRGNQPQHF. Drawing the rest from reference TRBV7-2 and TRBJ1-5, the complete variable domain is GAGVSQSPSNKVTEKGKDVELRCDPISGHTALYWYRQSLGQGLEFLIYFQGNSAPDKSGLPSDRFSAERTGGSVSTLTIQRTQQEDSAVYLCASSASRGNQPQHFGDGTRLSIL.

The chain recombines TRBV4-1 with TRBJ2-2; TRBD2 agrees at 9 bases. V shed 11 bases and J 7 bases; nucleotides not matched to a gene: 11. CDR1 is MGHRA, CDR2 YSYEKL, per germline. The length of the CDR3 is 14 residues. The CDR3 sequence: CAAGGAGGFGELFF. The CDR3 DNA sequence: TGCGCCGCGGGGGGAGCGGGGGGTTTCGGGGAGCTGTTTTTT.